This T cell receptor (beta chain) was captured by sequencing in a study of chemoradiotherapy in HPV16-positive cancers. Germline V CDR1 and CDR2: MNHEY, SMNVEV (reference sequence). The V and J ends lost 6 bases and 5 bases respectively, with 19 bases between them. The CDR3 spans 15 residues. Study-wide findings and caveats: For HPV16-positive patients, expanding HPV-responsive T cells associated with longer recurrence-free survival. Candidate HPV-specific clones and E7-related TCR motifs grew in tumor during treatment.

Over chemoradiotherapy, repertoires were sampled more than once. Measured with immunoSEQ multiplex PCR; TCRdb has only the in-frame clones, and not every one. The sample lists about 12,000 clones; about 91% were seen once. This clone appeared once. Its antigen remains unknown. Specimen: blood, collected from a patient who underwent chemoradiotherapy. The clonotype originates from a human donor with HPV-associated anogenital cancer. The chain recombines TRBV27 with TRBJ2-5, with D possibly called TRBD1 or TRBD2 (6 bases each). The CDR3: CASRPVRGRSETQYF. In DNA form, the CDR3 reads TGTGCCAGCAGGCCGGTGAGGGGGAGGTCGGAGACCCAGTACTTC.